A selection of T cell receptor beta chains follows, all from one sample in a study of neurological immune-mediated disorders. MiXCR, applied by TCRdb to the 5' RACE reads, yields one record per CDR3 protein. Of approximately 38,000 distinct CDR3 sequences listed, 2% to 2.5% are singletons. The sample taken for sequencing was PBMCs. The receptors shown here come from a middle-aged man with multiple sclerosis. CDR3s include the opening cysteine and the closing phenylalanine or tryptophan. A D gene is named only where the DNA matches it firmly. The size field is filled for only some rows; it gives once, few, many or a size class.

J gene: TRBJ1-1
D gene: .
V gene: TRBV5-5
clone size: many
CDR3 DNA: TGTGCCAGCAGCTTGAGCGGGGTCACTGAAGCTTTCTTT
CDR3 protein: CASSLSGVTEAFF

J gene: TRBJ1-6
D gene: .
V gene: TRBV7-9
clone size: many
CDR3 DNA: TGTGCCAGCAGCTTAGAAGCGAGAAGTTCACCCCTCCACTTT
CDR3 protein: CASSLEARSSPLHF

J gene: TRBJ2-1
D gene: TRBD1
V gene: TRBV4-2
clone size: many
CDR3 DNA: TGTGCCAGCAGCCAAGGAACCCCACGACAGGGGGCCTACAATGAGCAGTTCTTC
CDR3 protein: CASSQGTPRQGAYNEQFF

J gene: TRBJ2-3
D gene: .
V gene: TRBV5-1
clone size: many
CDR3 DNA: TGCGCCAGCAGCGTTGGTGAGACAGATACGCAGTATTTT
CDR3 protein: CASSVGETDTQYF

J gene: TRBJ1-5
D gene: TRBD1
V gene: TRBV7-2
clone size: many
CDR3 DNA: TGTGCCAGCAGCCCCGGGACAGGGGCGGGTCAGCCCCAGCATTTT
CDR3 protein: CASSPGTGAGQPQHF

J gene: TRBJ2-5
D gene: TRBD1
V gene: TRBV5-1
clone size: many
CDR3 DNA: TGCGCCAGCAGCGGGGGGACAGGGTTTCAAGAGACCCAGTACTTC
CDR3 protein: CASSGGTGFQETQYF

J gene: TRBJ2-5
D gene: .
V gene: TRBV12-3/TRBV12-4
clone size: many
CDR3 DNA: TGTGCCAGCAGTTTTCCGCCCGAGACCCAGTACTTC
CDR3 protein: CASSFPPETQYF

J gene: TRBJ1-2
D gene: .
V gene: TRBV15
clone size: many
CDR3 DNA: TGTGCCACCAGCAGAGACGGGGAAGGGACCAGCGGCTACACCTTC
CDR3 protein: CATSRDGEGTSGYTF

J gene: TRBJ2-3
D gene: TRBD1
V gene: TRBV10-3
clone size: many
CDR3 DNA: TGTGCCATCAGTACCGGGACAGGTGGCACAGATACGCAGTATTTT
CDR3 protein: CAISTGTGGTDTQYF

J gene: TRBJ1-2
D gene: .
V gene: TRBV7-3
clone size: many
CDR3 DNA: TGTGCCAGCAGCTTATCCGGGGGGGCTGGCTACACCTTC
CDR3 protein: CASSLSGGAGYTF

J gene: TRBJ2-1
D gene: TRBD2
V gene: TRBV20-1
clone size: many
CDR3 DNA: TGCAGTGCTAGGGAAAGAGCGGGGGTATACAATGAGCAGTTCTTC
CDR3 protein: CSARERAGVYNEQFF

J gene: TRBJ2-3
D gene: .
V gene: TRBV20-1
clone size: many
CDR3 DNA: TGCAGTGCCCCCAAACCGGGAACAGATACGCAGTATTTT
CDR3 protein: CSAPKPGTDTQYF

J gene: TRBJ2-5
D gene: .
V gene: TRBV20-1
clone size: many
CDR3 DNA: TGCAGTGCTCCCGGACAACCCCAAGAGACCCAGTACTTC
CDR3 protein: CSAPGQPQETQYF

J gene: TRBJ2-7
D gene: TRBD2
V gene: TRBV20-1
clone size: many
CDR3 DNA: TGCAGTGCTAATTCACTAGCGGGCACCTACGAGCAGTACTTC
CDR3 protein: CSANSLAGTYEQYF

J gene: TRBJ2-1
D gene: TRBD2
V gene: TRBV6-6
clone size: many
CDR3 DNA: TGTGCCAGCAGTGGGACTACCTTGAACTACAATGAGCAGTTCTTC
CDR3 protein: CASSGTTLNYNEQFF

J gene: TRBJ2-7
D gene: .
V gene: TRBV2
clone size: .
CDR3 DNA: TGTGCCAGCAGTGAACGGCATTCCCCCTACGAGCAGTACTTC
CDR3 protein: CASSERHSPYEQYF

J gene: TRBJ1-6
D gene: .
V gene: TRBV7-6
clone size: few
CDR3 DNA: TGTGCCAGCAGCTTAGGCCCGGGATCACCCCTCAACTTT
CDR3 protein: CASSLGPGSPLNF

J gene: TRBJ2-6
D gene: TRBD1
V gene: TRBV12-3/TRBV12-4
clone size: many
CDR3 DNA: TGTGCCAGCAACAGGGGGCTGTACTCTGGGGCCAACGTCCTGACTTTC
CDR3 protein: CASNRGLYSGANVLTF

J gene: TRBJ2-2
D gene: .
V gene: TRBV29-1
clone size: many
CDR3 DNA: TGCAGCGCGGCCACCTACACCGGGGAGCTGTTTTTT
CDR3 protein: CSAATYTGELFF

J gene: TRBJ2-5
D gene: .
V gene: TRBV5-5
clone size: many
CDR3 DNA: TGTGCCAGCACCCTGGGGCTCCAAGAGACCCAGTACTTC
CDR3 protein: CASTLGLQETQYF

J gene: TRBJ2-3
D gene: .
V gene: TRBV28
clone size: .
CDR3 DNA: TGTGCCAGCAGCAAGCAACCGGGTTTTGGAGATACGCAGTATTTT
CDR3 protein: CASSKQPGFGDTQYF

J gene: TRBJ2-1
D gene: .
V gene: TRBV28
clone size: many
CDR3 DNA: TGTGCCAGCAGTGACACAGGGCGAAGGGCATATGAGCAGTTCTTC
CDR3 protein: CASSDTGRRAYEQFF

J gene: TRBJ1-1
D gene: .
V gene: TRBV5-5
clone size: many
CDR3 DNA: TGTGCCAGCAGCTTGGTGTCCGGGAAGCGGACTGAAGCTTTCTTT
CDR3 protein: CASSLVSGKRTEAFF

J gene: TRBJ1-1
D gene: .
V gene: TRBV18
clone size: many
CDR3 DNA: TGTGCCAGCTCAACACGCAACACTGAAGCTTTCTTT
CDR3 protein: CASSTRNTEAFF

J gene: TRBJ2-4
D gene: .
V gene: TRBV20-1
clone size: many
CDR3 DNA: TGCAGTGCTAGAGGACCCTCGCAGGGGGCCAAAAACATTCAGTACTTC
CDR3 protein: CSARGPSQGAKNIQYF

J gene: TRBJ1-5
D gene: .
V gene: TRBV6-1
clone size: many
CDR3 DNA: TGTGCCAGCAGTGAAGCACCACTCCAGCCCCAGCATTTT
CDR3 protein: CASSEAPLQPQHF

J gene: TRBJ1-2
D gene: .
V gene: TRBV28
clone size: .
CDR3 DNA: TGTGCCAGCAGCCCCGGGAGGGGGACCCACTATGGCTACACCTTC
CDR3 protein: CASSPGRGTHYGYTF

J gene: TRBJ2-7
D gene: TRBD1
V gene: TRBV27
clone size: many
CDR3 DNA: TGTGCCAGCAGAATGGGGACAGGGTTTTTCTACGAGCAGTACTTC
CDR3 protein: CASRMGTGFFYEQYF

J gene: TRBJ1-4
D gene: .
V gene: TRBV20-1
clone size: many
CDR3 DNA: TGCAGTGCTAGAGATAATACGAGAAGTGAAAAACTGTTTTTT
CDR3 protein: CSARDNTRSEKLFF

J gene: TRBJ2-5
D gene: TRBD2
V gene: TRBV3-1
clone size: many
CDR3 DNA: TGTGCCAGCAGCCCTCTAGCGGGGGCCTCACAAGAGACCCAGTACTTC
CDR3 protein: CASSPLAGASQETQYF

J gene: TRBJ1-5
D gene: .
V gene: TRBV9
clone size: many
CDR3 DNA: TGTGCCAGCAGCGTAGCGGAGCGTCAGCCCCAGCATTTT
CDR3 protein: CASSVAERQPQHF

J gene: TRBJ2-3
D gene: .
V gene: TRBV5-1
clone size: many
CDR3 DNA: TGCGCCAGCAGCTTGGGGGGGCAGGATACGCAGTATTTT
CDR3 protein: CASSLGGQDTQYF